The clone carrying this TCR beta chain was observed a few times. Antigen specificity is unknown. The CDR3 regions of TCR beta were amplified from RNA transcripts. HTBI primers were used for first-round RT-PCR of the TCR CDR3. TCRdb recomputed calls from the multiplex PCR reads with MiXCR, one row per CDR3 protein. The table has about 260,000 distinct CDR3 sequences, around 20% seen once. Germline-derived CDR1 and CDR2 are SGHRS and YFSETQ. The germline V and J ends were trimmed by 1 base and 7 bases, with 12 bases remaining between them. CDR3 length: 15 amino acids. The sample originates from a study of T cells in Graves' hyperthyroidism and ophthalmopathy. Study results and caveats: Most clonotypes expanded in the thyroid (above 0.001) were also present in blood.

Sequenced sample: blood. This TCR derives from a man aged 25 to 40 with Graves' ophthalmopathy. This rearrangement joins TRBV5-1 to TRBJ1-6; no definite D call. The DNA for the CDR3 is TGCGCCAGCAGCTTGTATACGGGAGAAAATTCACCCCTCCACTTT. It is translated as CASSLYTGENSPLHF.